The clone carrying this TCR beta chain was counted between two and nine times. The target antigen is unknown. This specimen belongs to a study of T cell repertoires in cytomegalovirus infection. Whole-study context: From public TCR beta signatures came an indication of both CMV infection and matching HLA type. Study results and limitations: Cumulative public TCR beta family frequency identified carriers of CMV plus the relevant HLA. Dominating the ex vivo response were HLA-C-restricted CMV-specific TCR beta clonotypes.

MiXCR, run by TCRdb on the reads, gives a single entry per CDR3 protein. The top ten clones hold around 2.8% of a sample with approximately 700,000 distinct CDR3 sequences, 35% to 40% of them seen once. Trimming cost V 3 bases and J 7 bases, with 15 bases left between them. The CDR3 length is 14 residues. Germline V gene lookup returns CDR1 SEHNR and CDR2 FQNEAQ (reference sequence). This clonotype originated in a human donor in good health (CMV status not recorded). Some clones in this sample may be carry-over from other donors' samples. The specimen sequenced was PBMCs. The V gene is TRBV7-9, the J gene TRBJ1-2; no clear D gene. The CDR3 sequence: CASSLDSSLAGYTF. The CDR3 nucleotides read TGTGCCAGCAGCTTGGACTCCTCGCTGGCTGGCTACACCTTC. The full variable domain, completed using reference TRBV7-9 and TRBJ1-2, is DTGVSQNPRHKITKRGQNVTFRCDPISEHNRLYWYRQTLGQGPEFLTYFQNEAQLEKSRLLSDRFSAERPKGSFSTLEIQRTEQGDSAMYLCASSLDSSLAGYTFGSGTRLTVV.